These 5 T cell receptor beta chains originate from one sample sequenced in a study of T cell changes during pregnancy in multiple sclerosis. Assay: immunoSEQ multiplex PCR; the TCRdb copy retains only in-frame clones and omits some. The sample has roughly 57,000 clones, roughly 90% seen once. The sequenced sample was CD4+ T cells from peripheral blood mononuclear cells, obtained after pregnancy. These receptors all come from a female donor with multiple sclerosis, enrolled in a pregnancy study.

The rearrangement links TRBV11-3 to TRBJ2-1; possibly TRBD1 for D (6 bases). The germline CDR1 and CDR2 sequences are SGHNT and YENEEA. This CDR3 comprises 14 residues. Trimming stripped 3 bases from V and 8 bases from J, with 14 bases between. As DNA, the CDR3 is TGTGCCAGCAGCTTTTCTAACAGGGAAGATGAGCAGTTCTTC. Its protein is CASSFSNREDEQFF.

The V and J genes are TRBV5-6 and TRBJ2-7; 8 positions agree with TRBD2. The V and J ends lost 4 bases and 0 bases, in that order; junction bases with no gene match: 6. The CDR3 is 15 residues long. Germline V CDR1 and CDR2: SGHDT, YYEEEE. This CDR3 reads CASSRGLAGSYEQYF. As DNA, the CDR3 is TGTGCCAGCAGCCGTGGACTAGCCGGCTCCTACGAGCAGTACTTC.

This sequence joins TRBV5-3 and TRBJ2-7; unclear D gene. TRBV5-3 is an ORF, with its function uncertain. The V gene lost 4 bases and the J gene lost 2 bases, with 16 bases spanning the gap. The CDR3 loop spans 15 amino acids. The CDR3 here is CARSPPVFLTYEQYF. Here the CDR3 DNA reads TGTGCCAGAAGCCCCCCGGTTTTTCTTACCTACGAGCAGTACTTC.

The chain joins TRBV14 to TRBJ2-1; D may be TRBD1 (6 bases). This CDR3 spans 15 amino acids. The germline V gene has CDR1 SGHDN and CDR2 FVKESK. V was shortened by 5 bases and J by 0 bases, with 11 bases between the two germline ends. For the CDR3, the DNA is TGTGCCAGCAGCGAGATGGGGGCCTCCTACAATGAGCAGTTCTTC. This sequence encodes CASSEMGASYNEQFF. The full variable domain, rest sourced from reference TRBV14 and TRBJ2-1, is EAGVTQFPSHSVIEKGQTVTLRCDPISGHDNLYWYRRVMGKEIKFLLHFVKESKQDESGMPNNRFLAERTGGTYSTLKVQPAELEDSGVYFCASSEMGASYNEQFFGPGTRLTVL.

J is TRBJ1-1 and V is TRBV6-6; tentative D call: TRBD1 (5 bases). The CDR3 contains 15 residues. Germline values: CDR1 MNHNY, CDR2 SVGAGI (reference sequence). V lost 5 bases and J 7 bases, leaving 20 bases between the germline ends. The CDR3 DNA sequence: TGTGCCAGCAGTCCTGTGGCGGGGGGGAATGGTGAAGCTTTCTTT. Amino acid sequence: CASSPVAGGNGEAFF.